The 15 T cell receptor beta chains in this list originate from one sample, sequenced in a study of T-cell reconstitution after alpha-beta-depleted transplantation in children (dated by TCRdb to about 2016). Interpreted using the paper, the treatment or condition label stands for: allogeneic hematopoietic cell transplantation with graft depleted of TCRalphabeta T cells and CD19 B cells. The method behind the library was PCR. The instrument given in TCRdb is Illumina HiSeq 2500. TCR library preparation used molecular barcoding, with unique molecular identifiers applied to normalize quantification of the TCRbeta repertoire. TCRdb trimmed public reads at Q25 via fastp, called clones via MiXCR and kept in-frame beta chains. When rows share a CDR3 protein, they turn into one entry using the most common DNA and genes. A total of about 110,000 distinct CDR3 sequences appear in this sample, roughly 6.1% of them only once. The top ten hold more than 20% of the sample.

Sequences were derived from PBMCs, mostly from graft donor cells, sampled 360 days after TCRalphabeta/CD19-depleted stem cell transplant. The receptors originated from a male patient under 10 years old who had a stem cell transplant for acute lymphoblastic leukemia, so the T cells may come from the graft donor.

This clonotype was recorded many times. The chain uses TRBV12-3 or TRBV12-4 and TRBJ2-7; D may be TRBD2 (6 bases). The V gene lost 3 bases and the J gene lost 1 base, with 13 bases spanning the gap. The CDR3 extends over 15 amino acids. The CDR3 sequence is CASSLASVRSYEQYF. CDR3 in DNA: TGTGCCAGCAGTTTGGCTAGCGTGCGATCCTACGAGCAGTACTTC.

This clonotype was seen at least ten times. The chain links TRBV10-3 to TRBJ2-2; 9 bases are a match to TRBD2. CDR1 ENHRY and CDR2 SYGVKD come from the germline V gene. Unmatched junction bases numbered 4, after V lost 4 bases and J lost 1 base. This CDR3 has 16 amino acids. The DNA for the CDR3 is TGTGCCATCAGTGTGCGACTAGCGGAGAACACCGGGGAGCTGTTTTTT. Translation gives CAISVRLAENTGELFF.

This clonotype showed up many times. The chain is built from TRBV11-2 and TRBJ2-7, with D unclear. The CDR3 contains 13 residues. Trimming took off 5 bases at V and 2 bases at J, with 10 bases between the two ends. From germline, CDR1 is SGHAT and CDR2 FQNNGV. CDR3 residues: CASSLTPAYEQYF. The CDR3 coding sequence is TGTGCCAGCAGCCTTACCCCAGCCTACGAGCAGTACTTC.

This clonotype has a count of ten or more. This sequence joins TRBV5-6 and TRBJ2-1; TRBD2 might be the D (5 bases). This CDR3 region has 12 residues. Germline V lookup: CDR1 SGHDT, CDR2 YYEEEE. The V end lost 2 bases, the J end lost 7 bases, and 7 bases lay between the germline ends. The CDR3 DNA follows: TGTGCCAGCAGCTTCGGGGTAAATGAGCAGTTCTTC. This translates into CASSFGVNEQFF.

There are a few counts of this clonotype. The chain recombines TRBV29-1 with TRBJ2-7; TRBD2 is a possible D gene (7 bases). Deletions cut 7 bases from V and 5 bases from J, with 21 bases between. Germline CDR1 SQVTM, CDR2 ANQGSEA. The CDR3 has 14 residues. The CDR3 nucleotides read TGCAGCGCAATGGGGGCGGGAGAGGAGAACGAGCAGTACTTC. Protein sequence: CSAMGAGEENEQYF.

This clonotype has ten or more counts. This chain connects TRBV14 to TRBJ2-7; D ambiguous. The ends were cut back, 4 bases at V and 4 bases at J, with 17 bases in the middle. The CDR3 has 15 residues. The germline V gene has CDR1 SGHDN and CDR2 FVKESK. This CDR3 is CASSLRWLGIYEQYF. As DNA, the CDR3 is TGTGCCAGCAGCCTAAGGTGGCTAGGGATTTACGAGCAGTACTTC.

Many counts were recorded for this clonotype. CDR3 DNA sequence: TGCAGCGTTCTGACAGGCTCCTACAATGAGCAGTTCTTC. Its protein product is CSVLTGSYNEQFF. This sequence joins TRBV29-1 and TRBJ2-1, with D perhaps TRBD1 (6 bases). The ends were cut back, 5 bases at V and 0 bases at J, with 8 bases in the middle. CDR3 size: 13 residues. From germline, CDR1 is SQVTM and CDR2 ANQGSEA.

This clonotype was counted many times. The chain employs TRBV27 and TRBJ2-7; tentative D call: TRBD1 (6 bases). The CDR3 has 15 residues. The germline V and J ends were trimmed by 6 bases and 1 base, with 16 bases remaining between them. CDR1 and CDR2 from the germline V gene are MNHEY and SMNVEV (reference sequence). This chain's CDR3 is CASRYTGYASYEQYF. CDR3 in DNA: TGTGCCAGCAGATACACAGGGTATGCTTCCTACGAGCAGTACTTC.

There are many counts of this clonotype. The CDR3 DNA is TGTGCCAGCAGTCCGGCCCCAAGGAAATTAGCGGGAGGGCCCAGGGAGCTGTTTTTT. Translated: CASSPAPRKLAGGPRELFF. The chain carries TRBV2 and TRBJ2-2, with 11 bases lining up with TRBD2. The CDR3 is 19 residues long. V was clipped by 5 bases and J by 9 bases; unmatched bases: 20. Germline V lookup: CDR1 SNHLY, CDR2 FYNNEI.

This clonotype has only a few counts. The rearrangement links TRBV7-6 to TRBJ1-1, with D possibly TRBD1 on 6 matching bases. Germline loops: CDR1 SGHVS, CDR2 FNYEAQ. V lost 5 bases to trimming and J lost 1 base, with 11 bases between them. CDR3 size: 14 residues. This CDR3 is CASSPQQGNTEAFF. The CDR3, as DNA: TGTGCCAGCAGCCCCCAACAGGGGAACACTGAAGCTTTCTTT.

This clonotype was counted between two and nine times. The CDR3 region has the DNA TGTGCCAGTAGTCCCGACCGTATGTCTGGGGCCAACGTCCTGACTTTC. It is translated as CASSPDRMSGANVLTF. V is TRBV19 and J is TRBJ2-6, with no clear D. The V end lost 5 bases, the J end lost 1 base, and 12 bases lay between the germline ends. Germline assignment: CDR1 LNHDA and CDR2 SQIVND (reference sequence). The length of the CDR3 is 16 residues.

The V gene is TRBV12-5, the J gene TRBJ1-6; D remains ambiguous. This CDR3 is 13 amino acids long. CDR1 is LGHNT, CDR2 FRNRAP, per germline. Trimming cost V 7 bases and J 8 bases, with 12 bases left between them. CDR3 loop: CASAARSDSPLHF. CDR3 sequence (DNA): TGTGCTAGTGCGGCCAGGTCGGATTCACCCCTCCACTTT.

This clonotype has a count of ten or more. The chain has TRBV12-3 or TRBV12-4 and TRBJ2-4; D tentatively fits TRBD1 or TRBD2 (6 bases each). Trimming stripped 8 bases from V and 3 bases from J, with 11 bases between. The CDR3 is made up of 13 amino acids. The CDR3 region is CASRGQGKNIQYF. CDR3 in DNA: TGTGCCAGCCGGGGGCAGGGCAAAAACATTCAGTACTTC.

This clonotype was seen at least ten times. The rearrangement uses TRBV6-2 or TRBV6-3 and TRBJ2-1; tentative D call: TRBD1 (6 bases). CDR1 is MNHEY, CDR2 SVGEGT, per germline. The CDR3 is 14 residues long. V was shortened by 2 bases and J by 9 bases, with 14 bases between the two germline ends. CDR3 sequence (DNA): TGTGCCAGCAGTTACGAAACAGGGAGTGCTGAGCAGTTCTTC. As protein: CASSYETGSAEQFF.

The genes are TRBV5-8 and TRBJ2-7; TRBD1 aligns across 7 bases. V dropped 2 bases and J dropped 0; count of bases not matched to a gene: 5. Germline CDR1 SGHTS, CDR2 YDEGEE. The CDR3 loop spans 15 amino acids. CDR3 DNA sequence: TGTGCCAGCAGCTTCACAGGGGTCCCCTCCTACGAGCAGTACTTC. Encoded protein: CASSFTGVPSYEQYF.